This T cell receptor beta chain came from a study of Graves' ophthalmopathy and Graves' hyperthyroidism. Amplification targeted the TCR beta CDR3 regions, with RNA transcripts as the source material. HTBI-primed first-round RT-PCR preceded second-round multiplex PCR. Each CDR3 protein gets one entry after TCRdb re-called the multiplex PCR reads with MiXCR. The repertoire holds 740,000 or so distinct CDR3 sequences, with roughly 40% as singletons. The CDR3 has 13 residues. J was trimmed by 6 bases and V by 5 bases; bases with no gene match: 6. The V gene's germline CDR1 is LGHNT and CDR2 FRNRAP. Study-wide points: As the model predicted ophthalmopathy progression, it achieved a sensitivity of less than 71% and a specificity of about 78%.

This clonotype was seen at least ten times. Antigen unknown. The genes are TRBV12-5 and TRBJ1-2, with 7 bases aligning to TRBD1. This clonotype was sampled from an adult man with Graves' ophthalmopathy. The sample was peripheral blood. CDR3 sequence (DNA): TGTGCTAGTGGTGCCCAAGGGGGCGATGGCTACACCTTC. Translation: CASGAQGGDGYTF. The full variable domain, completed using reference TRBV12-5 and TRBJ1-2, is DARVTQTPRHKVTEMGQEVTMRCQPILGHNTVFWYRQTMMQGLELLAYFRNRAPLDDSGMPKDRFSAEMPDATLATLKIQPSEPRDSAVYFCASGAQGGDGYTFGSGTRLTVV.